These T cell receptor beta chains were read from a single sample in a study of neurological immune-mediated disorders. TCRdb called the 5' RACE reads again in MiXCR, with one record for every CDR3 protein. The repertoire holds about 41,000 distinct CDR3 sequences, with approximately 15% as singletons. Sequencing was performed on CD4+ T cells from blood. All receptors come from a woman aged 60-75 years with HTLV-1-associated myelopathy (HAM/TSP). CDR3s include the opening cysteine and the closing phenylalanine or tryptophan. D genes are given only for firm matches. The listing skips clone size in some rows; elsewhere it reads once, few, many or a size class.

v_call	clone_size	j_call	d_call	cdr3_nt	cdr3_aa
TRBV18	many	TRBJ1-6	.	TGTGCCAGCTCACCAGTGAGGGGGTCGAATTCACCCCTCCACTTT	CASSPVRGSNSPLHF
TRBV30	many	TRBJ1-1	.	TGTGCCTGGAGTTGGGACACTGAAGCTTTCTTT	CAWSWDTEAFF
TRBV20-1	many	TRBJ2-4	.	TGCAGTGCCCAACAGGGCCTACACCAAAACATTCAGTACTTC	CSAQQGLHQNIQYF
TRBV5-6	many	TRBJ1-6	.	TGTGCCAGCAGCCCTTGGACAGTCCGGTCGGCTTCACCCCTCCACTTT	CASSPWTVRSASPLHF
TRBV29-1	many	TRBJ1-2	TRBD1	TGCAGCGTTGAAGATCGTCGGACAGGGGGTTTCGGCTACACCTTC	CSVEDRRTGGFGYTF
TRBV7-2	many	TRBJ1-1	.	TGTGCCAGCAGCTCCTTAGACGGGGGCACTGAAGCTTTCTTT	CASSSLDGGTEAFF
TRBV7-9	many	TRBJ1-2	.	TGTGCCAGCAGCTTAGACGGCAGATCTTCTCAGGCCTTC	CASSLDGRSSQAF
TRBV3-1	many	TRBJ1-1	TRBD1	TGTGCCAGCAGCCAATATCTTCGGACAGGGGATAACACTGAAGCTTTCTTT	CASSQYLRTGDNTEAFF
TRBV29-1	medium-sized	TRBJ2-7	.	TGCAGCGTTGCCGGTGGGAGAGGGGGAGACGAGCAGTACTTC	CSVAGGRGGDEQYF
TRBV19	many	TRBJ2-3	TRBD2	TGTGCCAGTACCATGGGACTAGCAAAACCCACAGATACGCAGTATTTT	CASTMGLAKPTDTQYF
TRBV7-8	many	TRBJ2-3	TRBD2	TGTGCCAGCAGCTCCACTAGCGGGGGCACAGATACGCAGTATTTT	CASSSTSGGTDTQYF
TRBV6-6	many	TRBJ2-6	.	TGTGCCAGCAGTTACCCCCGAAGGGTCCTGACTTTC	CASSYPRRVLTF
TRBV29-1	many	TRBJ2-2	.	TGCAGCGTCCGGGCTAACACCGGGGAGCTGTTTTTT	CSVRANTGELFF
TRBV5-1	many	TRBJ1-1	.	TGCGCCAGCAGCTCCCTGCTGGCCATGAACACTGAAGCTTTCTTT	CASSSLLAMNTEAFF
TRBV7-2	many	TRBJ2-2	.	TGTGCCAGCAGCCTCCATCTCCCCGGGGAGCTGTTTTTT	CASSLHLPGELFF
TRBV6-2/TRBV6-3	many	TRBJ2-6	.	TGTGCCAGCAGCTTAGGGAGGGCCAACGTCCTGACTTTC	CASSLGRANVLTF
TRBV7-2	many	TRBJ2-1	.	TGTGCCAGCAGCTTAGTCACGGGATCCTACAATGAGCAGTTCTTC	CASSLVTGSYNEQFF
TRBV5-1	many	TRBJ1-2	.	TGCGCCAGCAGCTTAACATCATATGGCTACACCTTC	CASSLTSYGYTF
TRBV7-2	many	TRBJ2-1	TRBD2	TGTGCCAGCAGCCTAGCTAGCGGTACCTACAATGAGCAGTTCTTC	CASSLASGTYNEQFF
TRBV5-6	medium-sized	TRBJ1-5	TRBD1	TGTGCCAGCAGCTCGACGGGACAGCCTAGCAATCAGCCCCAGCATTTT	CASSSTGQPSNQPQHF
TRBV6-2/TRBV6-3	many	TRBJ1-4	.	TGTGCCAGCGGTCGAGGGGCAACTAATGAAAAACTGTTTTTT	CASGRGATNEKLFF
TRBV7-9	many	TRBJ1-5	.	TGTGCCAGCAGCTTAGGGTGGGGTGCAGATCAGCCCCAGCATTTT	CASSLGWGADQPQHF
TRBV10-3	many	TRBJ2-7	.	TGTGCCATCAGTGGGACCAGGGGTTTCTACGAGCAGTACTTC	CAISGTRGFYEQYF
TRBV6-5	many	TRBJ1-6	.	TGTGCCAGCAGCCAAGGTCGACAGACCCTCCACTTT	CASSQGRQTLHF
TRBV5-5	many	TRBJ2-5	.	TGTGCCAGCAGCCCCCGACCAGGAATAGAGACCCAGTACTTC	CASSPRPGIETQYF
TRBV6-6	many	TRBJ1-2	.	TGTGCCAGCAGCCCAGCCCCTGTCTATGGCTACACCTTC	CASSPAPVYGYTF
TRBV5-1	many	TRBJ1-2	.	TGCGCCAGCAGCCCTACGCCTGTAAACTATGGCTACACCTTC	CASSPTPVNYGYTF
TRBV5-1	many	TRBJ2-2	.	TGCGCCAGCAGCTTGTTGCAGGTGGACACCGGGGAGCTGTTTTTT	CASSLLQVDTGELFF
TRBV20-1	.	TRBJ2-2	.	TGCAGTGCTACAGCAGGGTTTACCGGGGAGCTGTTTTTT	CSATAGFTGELFF
TRBV5-6	many	TRBJ2-5	TRBD1	TGTGCCAGCAGCATCGACAGGGGGCTCCAAGAGACCCAGTACTTC	CASSIDRGLQETQYF
TRBV5-1	many	TRBJ2-7	.	TGCGCCAGCAGCTTGGGACCAGGGAGTACCTACGAGCAGTACTTC	CASSLGPGSTYEQYF
TRBV11-2	many	TRBJ2-1	.	TGTGCCAGCAGCTTAGGCGGCTTACAGCAGTTCTTC	CASSLGGLQQFF
TRBV7-2	.	TRBJ2-1	.	TGTGCCAGCAGCCCCAGCAATGAGCAGTTCTTC	CASSPSNEQFF
TRBV12-3/TRBV12-4	many	TRBJ1-1	.	TGTGCCAGCAGTTTAGAAGCCCGAATCACTGAAGCTTTCTTT	CASSLEARITEAFF
TRBV6-5	many	TRBJ2-1	.	TGTGCCAGCAGTGGACCGAGCTCCTACAATGAGCAGTTCTTC	CASSGPSSYNEQFF
TRBV20-1	many	TRBJ2-5	TRBD2	TGCAGTGCTGAAAGCGGGGGGGCCGCCCGTGAGACCCAGTACTTC	CSAESGGAARETQYF
TRBV7-2	many	TRBJ2-3	.	TGTGCCAGCAGCGTAGACCCCCCTGGGCGGACCACAGATACGCAGTATTTT	CASSVDPPGRTTDTQYF
TRBV2	many	TRBJ2-5	.	TGTGCCAGCACAGCGGGCCCCGGGGCCCAGTACTTC	CASTAGPGAQYF
TRBV5-1	many	TRBJ1-1	.	TGCGCCAGCAGCTTGGGGGCAGGGAACACTGAAGCTTTCTTT	CASSLGAGNTEAFF
TRBV29-1	many	TRBJ1-2	.	TGCAGCGTTGGGGTTAACTATGGCTACACCTTC	CSVGVNYGYTF
TRBV5-1	many	TRBJ2-5	.	TGCGCCAGCAGCTTGGTTGGCGGGGGCTCTTACCAAGAGACCCAGTACTTC	CASSLVGGGSYQETQYF
TRBV20-1	many	TRBJ2-3	TRBD2	TGCAGTGCTAGTAGCGGGGGCAGCACAGATACGCAGTATTTT	CSASSGGSTDTQYF
TRBV6-6	many	TRBJ1-4	TRBD1	TGTGCCAGCAGCCTACAGGGGATGGATAATGAAAAACTGTTTTTT	CASSLQGMDNEKLFF
TRBV29-1	many	TRBJ2-3	.	TGCAGCGTTGACCGAGGGGCAGATACGCAGTATTTT	CSVDRGADTQYF
TRBV5-1	.	TRBJ2-5	.	TGCGCCAGCAGCTCCACTTACTGGGAGACCCAGTACTTC	CASSSTYWETQYF
TRBV29-1	many	TRBJ1-2	TRBD1	TGCAGCGTGGATGAGACAGGGAGGGACTATGGCTACACCTTC	CSVDETGRDYGYTF
TRBV30	.	TRBJ2-3	.	TGTGCCTGGAGTGTAGAACAGTCGGCAGATACGCAGTATTTT	CAWSVEQSADTQYF